Listed below are T cell receptor beta chains from one sample, sequenced in a study of blood T cells in healthy people across ages. TCRdb recomputed calls from the 5' RACE reads with MiXCR, one row per CDR3 protein. The sample records roughly 500,000 distinct CDR3 sequences, 25% to 30% being singletons. Sequencing used blood. These receptors were taken from a woman aged 70-85 years in good health. Each CDR3 is given with its conserved first and last residue. Fields, in order: CDR3 DNA, CDR3 protein, CDR3 length, V gene, J gene, D gene, clone size. The D gene is left open where the match is weak. Some rows have no size entry. The others give once, few or many, or a class for an expanded clone.

CDR3nt: TGTGCCAGTAGTGGGGGCGTCTTGGCGCAAGAGACCCAGTACTTC; CDR3aa: CASSGGVLAQETQYF; len: 15; v_gene: TRBV19; j_gene: TRBJ2-5; d_gene: -; abundance: few
CDR3nt: TGCAGTGCTGAGTCGCCGGGACAGACATCTGGAAACACCATATATTTT; CDR3aa: CSAESPGQTSGNTIYF; len: 16; v_gene: TRBV20-1; j_gene: TRBJ1-3; d_gene: TRBD1; abundance: -
CDR3nt: TGTGCCAGCAGTTACGGAGGGGGGCAGCCCCAGCATTTT; CDR3aa: CASSYGGGQPQHF; len: 13; v_gene: TRBV6-2/TRBV6-3; j_gene: TRBJ1-5; d_gene: -; abundance: few
CDR3nt: TGCGCCAGCAACCCGGGGGGCCCAACTTTCGATGAGCAGTTCTTC; CDR3aa: CASNPGGPTFDEQFF; len: 15; v_gene: TRBV5-1; j_gene: TRBJ2-1; d_gene: -; abundance: few
CDR3nt: TGCAGCGTTGCCAGGGGGTCTGAAGCTTTCTTT; CDR3aa: CSVARGSEAFF; len: 11; v_gene: TRBV29-1; j_gene: TRBJ1-1; d_gene: TRBD1; abundance: -
CDR3nt: TGTGCCAGCAGTTACAAGACAGGGACGACCAATGAGCAGTTCTTC; CDR3aa: CASSYKTGTTNEQFF; len: 15; v_gene: TRBV6-5; j_gene: TRBJ2-1; d_gene: TRBD1; abundance: many
CDR3nt: TGTGCCAGCAGCTCCGGATCAGGGCTGAGTTCACCCCTCCACTTT; CDR3aa: CASSSGSGLSSPLHF; len: 15; v_gene: TRBV7-2; j_gene: TRBJ1-6; d_gene: -; abundance: few
CDR3nt: TGTGCCAGCAGTAGGACTAGCGGGGGATTTGAGACCCAGTACTTC; CDR3aa: CASSRTSGGFETQYF; len: 15; v_gene: TRBV27; j_gene: TRBJ2-5; d_gene: TRBD2; abundance: -
CDR3nt: TGCGCCAGCACCCTGGGAGGTGCAGATACGCAGTATTTT; CDR3aa: CASTLGGADTQYF; len: 13; v_gene: TRBV5-1; j_gene: TRBJ2-3; d_gene: -; abundance: few
CDR3nt: TGTGCCAGCAGCTTGGGAGTGCCGGGACAGGGGTTCGAGCAGTACTTC; CDR3aa: CASSLGVPGQGFEQYF; len: 16; v_gene: TRBV5-5; j_gene: TRBJ2-7; d_gene: TRBD1; abundance: -
CDR3nt: TGTGCCAGCAGCAGAAATGGCCTAGCGGGGGAAGAGACCCAGTACTTC; CDR3aa: CASSRNGLAGEETQYF; len: 16; v_gene: TRBV11-2; j_gene: TRBJ2-5; d_gene: TRBD2; abundance: -
CDR3nt: TGTGCCAGCAGCCTAACCGGGACAGGGGCTGAAAGACTGTTTTTT; CDR3aa: CASSLTGTGAERLFF; len: 15; v_gene: TRBV7-9; j_gene: TRBJ1-4; d_gene: TRBD1; abundance: -
CDR3nt: TGCGCCAGCAGCCTCACCGGTCTCTCTAGCGGTGATACGCAGTATTTT; CDR3aa: CASSLTGLSSGDTQYF; len: 16; v_gene: TRBV4-1; j_gene: TRBJ2-3; d_gene: TRBD2; abundance: -
CDR3nt: TGTGCCAGCAGCGTAGGAGGACAGGGTGGGGAGACCCAGTACTTC; CDR3aa: CASSVGGQGGETQYF; len: 15; v_gene: TRBV9; j_gene: TRBJ2-5; d_gene: TRBD1; abundance: -
CDR3nt: TGTGCCAGCCGCCCCCGGGGCATGAACACTGAAGCTTTCTTT; CDR3aa: CASRPRGMNTEAFF; len: 14; v_gene: TRBV7-2; j_gene: TRBJ1-1; d_gene: -; abundance: many
CDR3nt: TGCGCCAGCAGCCCACCCGGAGCGGTTTATAACACCGGGGAGCTGTTTTTT; CDR3aa: CASSPPGAVYNTGELFF; len: 17; v_gene: TRBV5-1; j_gene: TRBJ2-2; d_gene: -; abundance: once
CDR3nt: TGTGCCAGCAGACCCGGACCAGCTAACTATGGCTACACCTTC; CDR3aa: CASRPGPANYGYTF; len: 14; v_gene: TRBV2; j_gene: TRBJ1-2; d_gene: -; abundance: few
CDR3nt: TGTGCCAGCGGGACCCGGAACACCATATATTTT; CDR3aa: CASGTRNTIYF; len: 11; v_gene: TRBV9; j_gene: TRBJ1-3; d_gene: -; abundance: -
CDR3nt: TGTGCCAGCAGCCAAGGGCAGGACAGGGGGCGCGACACTGAAGCTTTCTTT; CDR3aa: CASSQGQDRGRDTEAFF; len: 17; v_gene: TRBV4-2; j_gene: TRBJ1-1; d_gene: TRBD1; abundance: -
CDR3nt: TGTGCCAGCAGCCTCCCGGGACAGGGTCACAATGAGCAGTTCTTC; CDR3aa: CASSLPGQGHNEQFF; len: 15; v_gene: TRBV3-1; j_gene: TRBJ2-1; d_gene: TRBD1; abundance: -
CDR3nt: TGTGCCAGCAGCGCAGGTCCCGGGGGGGTTTACAATGAGCAGTTCTTC; CDR3aa: CASSAGPGGVYNEQFF; len: 16; v_gene: TRBV9; j_gene: TRBJ2-1; d_gene: TRBD2; abundance: -
CDR3nt: TGTGCCAGCAGTTCAGCCGGGACCTCCAAGGGTACGCAGTATTTT; CDR3aa: CASSSAGTSKGTQYF; len: 15; v_gene: TRBV2; j_gene: TRBJ2-3; d_gene: -; abundance: -
CDR3nt: TGTGCCAGCAGCCTCTATGGACAGCCCAAGGGGACCTTC; CDR3aa: CASSLYGQPKGTF; len: 13; v_gene: TRBV12-3/TRBV12-4; j_gene: TRBJ2-4; d_gene: -; abundance: -
CDR3nt: TGCAGCTCCCGTTTGCAGCGGGAGATTTTCTCCTACAATGAGCAGTTCTTC; CDR3aa: CSSRLQREIFSYNEQFF; len: 17; v_gene: TRBV20-1; j_gene: TRBJ2-1; d_gene: TRBD2; abundance: -
CDR3nt: TGCGCCAGCAGCTTGATATCGGGGGTGTACCAAGAGACCCAGTACTTC; CDR3aa: CASSLISGVYQETQYF; len: 16; v_gene: TRBV5-1; j_gene: TRBJ2-5; d_gene: -; abundance: -
CDR3nt: TGTGCCAGCAGCTCCCGAGGGGTTGAAGCCTACGAGCAGTACTTC; CDR3aa: CASSSRGVEAYEQYF; len: 15; v_gene: TRBV11-2; j_gene: TRBJ2-7; d_gene: -; abundance: few
CDR3nt: TGTGCCAGCAGACGACCCCGTAGCGGGGGGGCGAATGAGCAGTTCTTC; CDR3aa: CASRRPRSGGANEQFF; len: 16; v_gene: TRBV6-2/TRBV6-3; j_gene: TRBJ2-1; d_gene: TRBD2; abundance: -
CDR3nt: TGTGCCAGCAGGCAGACAAGCGCCGCGTATGGCTACACCTTC; CDR3aa: CASRQTSAAYGYTF; len: 14; v_gene: TRBV5-4; j_gene: TRBJ1-2; d_gene: -; abundance: -
CDR3nt: TGTGCCAGCAGTTTTAGGCCGGGACAGGGGGCCTACGAGCAGTACTTC; CDR3aa: CASSFRPGQGAYEQYF; len: 16; v_gene: TRBV27; j_gene: TRBJ2-7; d_gene: TRBD1; abundance: few
CDR3nt: TGTGCCAGCAGCCTCACTATAACAAGGGCAGATACGCAGTATTTT; CDR3aa: CASSLTITRADTQYF; len: 15; v_gene: TRBV7-3; j_gene: TRBJ2-3; d_gene: -; abundance: few
CDR3nt: TGTGCCAGCATCAAACGGGGGGGCGAGACCCAGTACTTC; CDR3aa: CASIKRGGETQYF; len: 13; v_gene: TRBV6-6; j_gene: TRBJ2-5; d_gene: TRBD2; abundance: -
CDR3nt: TGTGCCAGCAGCCTAGATGGGGTACATGAGCAGTTCTTC; CDR3aa: CASSLDGVHEQFF; len: 13; v_gene: TRBV7-3; j_gene: TRBJ2-1; d_gene: -; abundance: once
CDR3nt: TGCAGTGCTAGGGTACAAGGGGGCCGAGAGACCCAGTACTTC; CDR3aa: CSARVQGGRETQYF; len: 14; v_gene: TRBV20-1; j_gene: TRBJ2-5; d_gene: TRBD1; abundance: -
CDR3nt: TGTGCCAGCAGCATCTTCGGGACAGGGTTGAACACTGAAGCTTTCTTT; CDR3aa: CASSIFGTGLNTEAFF; len: 16; v_gene: TRBV5-6; j_gene: TRBJ1-1; d_gene: TRBD1; abundance: few
CDR3nt: TGCAGCGCCCATTGGGACACTGAAGCTTTCTTT; CDR3aa: CSAHWDTEAFF; len: 11; v_gene: TRBV29-1; j_gene: TRBJ1-1; d_gene: -; abundance: -
CDR3nt: TGTGCCAGCAGCGAACAGGGAATTGGCACTGAAGCTTTCTTT; CDR3aa: CASSEQGIGTEAFF; len: 14; v_gene: TRBV7-9; j_gene: TRBJ1-1; d_gene: -; abundance: -
CDR3nt: TGCAGTGCAAGGACAGGGAGGCCTCATATTAAGGGTGGCTACACCTTC; CDR3aa: CSARTGRPHIKGGYTF; len: 16; v_gene: TRBV20-1; j_gene: TRBJ1-2; d_gene: TRBD1; abundance: -
CDR3nt: TGTGCCAGCAGCGTAGCCACAACAGGGACGGCTTTCTTT; CDR3aa: CASSVATTGTAFF; len: 13; v_gene: TRBV9; j_gene: TRBJ1-1; d_gene: -; abundance: -
CDR3nt: TGTGCCAGCAGCCCCTCCCAGGGCTCCTACAATGTGCAGTTCTTC; CDR3aa: CASSPSQGSYNVQFF; len: 15; v_gene: TRBV7-6; j_gene: TRBJ2-1; d_gene: -; abundance: -
CDR3nt: TGCAGTGCTCTCAGACCCCCCTACGAGCAGTACTTC; CDR3aa: CSALRPPYEQYF; len: 12; v_gene: TRBV20-1; j_gene: TRBJ2-7; d_gene: -; abundance: -
CDR3nt: TGTGCCAGCAGAACCGACCGACGGGGCATTCAGTACTTC; CDR3aa: CASRTDRRGIQYF; len: 13; v_gene: TRBV6-2/TRBV6-3; j_gene: TRBJ2-4; d_gene: -; abundance: few
CDR3nt: TGTGCCACCAGTGATTTAGGGGGTGATGTGAACACCGGGGAGCTGTTTTTT; CDR3aa: CATSDLGGDVNTGELFF; len: 17; v_gene: TRBV24-1; j_gene: TRBJ2-2; d_gene: -; abundance: few
CDR3nt: TGTGCCACCAGTGAAGCTAACTATGGCTACACCTTC; CDR3aa: CATSEANYGYTF; len: 12; v_gene: TRBV24-1; j_gene: TRBJ1-2; d_gene: -; abundance: few
CDR3nt: TGTGCCAGCAGCCTCGGGACGGGTGATACACCCCTCCACTTT; CDR3aa: CASSLGTGDTPLHF; len: 14; v_gene: TRBV7-2; j_gene: TRBJ1-6; d_gene: -; abundance: few
CDR3nt: TGTGCCAGCAGCCGAGGGGACAGGGAAAATGGCTACACCTTC; CDR3aa: CASSRGDRENGYTF; len: 14; v_gene: TRBV3-1; j_gene: TRBJ1-2; d_gene: TRBD1; abundance: -
CDR3nt: TGCAGTGCTAGGTCAGCCACTGAAGCTTTCTTT; CDR3aa: CSARSATEAFF; len: 11; v_gene: TRBV20-1; j_gene: TRBJ1-1; d_gene: -; abundance: -
CDR3nt: TGTGCCAGCAGCTTTCAGCGGGAGACCCAGTACTTC; CDR3aa: CASSFQRETQYF; len: 12; v_gene: TRBV2; j_gene: TRBJ2-5; d_gene: -; abundance: many